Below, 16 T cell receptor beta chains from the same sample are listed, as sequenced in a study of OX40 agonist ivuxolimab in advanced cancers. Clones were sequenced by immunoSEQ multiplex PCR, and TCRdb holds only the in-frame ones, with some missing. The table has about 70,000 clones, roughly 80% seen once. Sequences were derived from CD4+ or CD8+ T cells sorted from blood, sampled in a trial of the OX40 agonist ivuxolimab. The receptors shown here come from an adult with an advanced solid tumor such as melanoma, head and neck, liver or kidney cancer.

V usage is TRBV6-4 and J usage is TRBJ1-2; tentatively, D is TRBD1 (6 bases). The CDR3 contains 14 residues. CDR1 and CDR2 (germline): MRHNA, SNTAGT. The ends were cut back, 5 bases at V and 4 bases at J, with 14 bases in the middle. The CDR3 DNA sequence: TGTGCCAGCAGTCCCGAGACAGGCGTCTATGGCTACACCTTC. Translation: CASSPETGVYGYTF.

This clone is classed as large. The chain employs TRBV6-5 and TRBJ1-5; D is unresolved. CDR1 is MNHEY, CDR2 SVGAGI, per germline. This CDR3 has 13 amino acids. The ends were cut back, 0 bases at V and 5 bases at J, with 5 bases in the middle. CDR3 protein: CASSYSRDQPQHF. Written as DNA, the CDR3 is TGTGCCAGCAGTTACTCGAGGGATCAGCCCCAGCATTTT.

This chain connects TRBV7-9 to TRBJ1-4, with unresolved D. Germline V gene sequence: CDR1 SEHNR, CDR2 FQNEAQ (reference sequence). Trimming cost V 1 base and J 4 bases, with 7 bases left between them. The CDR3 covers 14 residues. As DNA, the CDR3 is TGTGCCAGCAGCTTAGACTTGATTAATGAAAAACTGTTTTTT. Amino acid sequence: CASSLDLINEKLFF. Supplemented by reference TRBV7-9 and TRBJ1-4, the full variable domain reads DTGVSQNPRHKITKRGQNVTFRCDPISEHNRLYWYRQTLGQGPEFLTYFQNEAQLEKSRLLSDRFSAERPKGSFSTLEIQRTEQGDSAMYLCASSLDLINEKLFFGSGTQLSVL.

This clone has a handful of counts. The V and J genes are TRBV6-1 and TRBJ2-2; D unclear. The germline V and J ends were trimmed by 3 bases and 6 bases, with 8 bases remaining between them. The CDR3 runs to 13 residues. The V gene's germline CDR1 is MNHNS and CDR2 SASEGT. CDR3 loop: CASSENGPGELFF. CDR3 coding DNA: TGTGCCAGCAGTGAGAACGGGCCCGGGGAGCTGTTTTTT.

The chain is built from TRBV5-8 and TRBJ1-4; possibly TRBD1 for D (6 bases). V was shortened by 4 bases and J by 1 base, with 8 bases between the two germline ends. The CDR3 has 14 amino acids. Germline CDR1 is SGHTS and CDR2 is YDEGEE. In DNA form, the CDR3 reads TGTGCCAGCAGCCAAGGGGGAACTAATGAAAAACTGTTTTTT. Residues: CASSQGGTNEKLFF. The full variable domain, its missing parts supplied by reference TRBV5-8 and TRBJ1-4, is EAGVTQSPTHLIKTRGQQATLRCSPISGHTSVYWYQQALGLGLQFLLWYDEGEERNRGNFPPRFSGRQFPNYSSELNVNALELEDSALYLCASSQGGTNEKLFFGSGTQLSVL.

The chain's CDR3 is CASSFQSTGETEAFF. The CDR3 nucleotides are TGTGCCAGCAGTTTCCAATCCACAGGGGAAACTGAAGCTTTCTTT. The rearrangement joins TRBV27 to TRBJ1-1; the match to TRBD1 covers 7 bases. After removal of 3 bases from V and 5 bases from J, the junction contained 9 bases not matched to a gene. CDR1 is MNHEY, CDR2 SMNVEV, per germline (reference sequence). CDR3 length: 15 residues.

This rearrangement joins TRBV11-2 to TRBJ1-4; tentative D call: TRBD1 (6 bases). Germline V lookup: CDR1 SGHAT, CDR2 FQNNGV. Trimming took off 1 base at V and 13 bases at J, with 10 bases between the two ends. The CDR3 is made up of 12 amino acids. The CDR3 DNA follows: TGTGCCAGCAGCTTAGCAGGGGCGTCACTGTTTTTT. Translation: CASSLAGASLFF.

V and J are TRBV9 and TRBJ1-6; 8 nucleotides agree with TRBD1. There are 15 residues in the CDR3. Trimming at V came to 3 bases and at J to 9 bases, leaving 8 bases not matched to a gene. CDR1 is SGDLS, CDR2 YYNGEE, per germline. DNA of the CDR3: TGTGCCAGCAGCGCGAAACAGGGGGGGAGTTCACCCCTCCACTTT. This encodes CASSAKQGGSSPLHF.

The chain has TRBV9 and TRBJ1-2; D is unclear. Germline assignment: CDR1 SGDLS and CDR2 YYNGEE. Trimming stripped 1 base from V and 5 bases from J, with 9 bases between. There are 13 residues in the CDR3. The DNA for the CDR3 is TGTGCCAGCAGCGTAATCGGTCGATATGGCTACACCTTC. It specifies CASSVIGRYGYTF.

The CDR3 DNA reads as TGCGCCAGCAGCTTAAGTCCTAGCGGGACCTACGAGCAGTACTTC. It yields the protein CASSLSPSGTYEQYF. V and J are TRBV5-1 and TRBJ2-7, with 9 nucleotides matching TRBD2. There are 15 residues in the CDR3. Germline V CDR1 and CDR2: SGHRS, YFSETQ. V shed 2 bases and J 2 bases; nucleotides not matched to a gene: 5.

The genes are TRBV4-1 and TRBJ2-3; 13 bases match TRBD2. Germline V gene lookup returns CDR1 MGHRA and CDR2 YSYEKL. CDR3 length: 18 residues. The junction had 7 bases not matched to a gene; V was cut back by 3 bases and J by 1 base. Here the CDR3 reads CASSHHRGLAGGTDTQYF. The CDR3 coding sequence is TGCGCCAGCAGCCACCATCGAGGACTAGCGGGGGGCACAGATACGCAGTATTTT.

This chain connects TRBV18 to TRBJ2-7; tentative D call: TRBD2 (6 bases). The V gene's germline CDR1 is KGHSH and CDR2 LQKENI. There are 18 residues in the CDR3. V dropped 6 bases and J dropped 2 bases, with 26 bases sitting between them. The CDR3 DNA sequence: TGTGCCAGCTCTGCATATTCCGGAGGGATTGGTAGGGCCTACGAGCAGTACTTC. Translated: CASSAYSGGIGRAYEQYF.

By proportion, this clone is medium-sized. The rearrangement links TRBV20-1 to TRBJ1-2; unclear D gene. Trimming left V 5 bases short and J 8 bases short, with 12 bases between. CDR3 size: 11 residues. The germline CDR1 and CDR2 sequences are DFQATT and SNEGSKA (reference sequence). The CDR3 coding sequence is TGCAGTGCTGGTACAACTTTCGGCTACACCTTC. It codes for CSAGTTFGYTF.

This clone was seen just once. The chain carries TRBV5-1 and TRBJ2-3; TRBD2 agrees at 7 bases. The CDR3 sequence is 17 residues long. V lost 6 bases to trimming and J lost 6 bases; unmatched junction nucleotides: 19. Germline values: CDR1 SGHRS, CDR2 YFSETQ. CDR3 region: CASNSQGSGTPGDTQYF. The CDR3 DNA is TGCGCCAGCAACTCTCAAGGGAGCGGGACCCCGGGGGATACGCAGTATTTT.

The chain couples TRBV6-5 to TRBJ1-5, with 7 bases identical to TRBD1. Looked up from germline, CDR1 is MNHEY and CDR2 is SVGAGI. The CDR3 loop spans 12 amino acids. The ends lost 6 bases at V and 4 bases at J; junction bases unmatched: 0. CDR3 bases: TGTGCCAGCAGACAGGGGAATCAGCCCCAGCATTTT. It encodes CASRQGNQPQHF.

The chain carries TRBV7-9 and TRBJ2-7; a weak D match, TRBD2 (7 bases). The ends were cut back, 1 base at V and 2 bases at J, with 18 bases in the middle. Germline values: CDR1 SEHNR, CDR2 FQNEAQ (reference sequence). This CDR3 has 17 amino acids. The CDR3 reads CASSLVGGGRGPYEQYF. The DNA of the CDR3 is TGTGCCAGCAGCTTAGTGGGGGGCGGGAGAGGACCCTACGAGCAGTACTTC. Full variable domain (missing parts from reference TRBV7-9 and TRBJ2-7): DTGVSQNPRHKITKRGQNVTFRCDPISEHNRLYWYRQTLGQGPEFLTYFQNEAQLEKSRLLSDRFSAERPKGSFSTLEIQRTEQGDSAMYLCASSLVGGGRGPYEQYFGPGTRLTVT.